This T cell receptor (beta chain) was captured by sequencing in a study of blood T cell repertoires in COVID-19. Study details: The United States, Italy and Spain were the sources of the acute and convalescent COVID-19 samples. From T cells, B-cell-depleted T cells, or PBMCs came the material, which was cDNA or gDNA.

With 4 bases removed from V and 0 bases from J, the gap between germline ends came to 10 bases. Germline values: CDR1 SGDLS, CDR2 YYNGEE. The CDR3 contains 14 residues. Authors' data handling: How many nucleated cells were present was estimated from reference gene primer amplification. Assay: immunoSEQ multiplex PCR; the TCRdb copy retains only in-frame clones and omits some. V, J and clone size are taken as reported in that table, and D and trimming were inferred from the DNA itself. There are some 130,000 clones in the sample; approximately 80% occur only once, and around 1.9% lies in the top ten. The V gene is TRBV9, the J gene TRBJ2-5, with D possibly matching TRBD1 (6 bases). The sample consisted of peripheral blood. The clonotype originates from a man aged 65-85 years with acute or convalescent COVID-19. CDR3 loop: CASSKDSHQETQYF. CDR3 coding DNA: TGTGCCAGCAGCAAGGACAGCCACCAAGAGACCCAGTACTTC.